This T cell receptor (beta chain) was sequenced in a study of early T cells in non-severe SARS-CoV-2 infection. This clonotype came up a few times. The target antigen is unknown. General observations from the study: In VDJdb matching, anti-spike CD8 responses were favored while private and CD4 specificities went missing.

A single record per CDR3 protein comes from TCRdb applying MiXCR to the 5' RACE reads. The sample shows 84,000 or so distinct CDR3 sequences, around 10% of them seen only once. This clonotype was obtained from an adult who was a healthcare worker with PCR-confirmed SARS-CoV-2 infection or an uninfected control (not recorded which). What was sequenced was whole blood.

CDR3 residues: CASSLWLDRDHTEAFF. The CDR3 region has the DNA TGTGCCAGCAGCTTATGGTTGGACAGGGACCACACTGAAGCTTTCTTT. This sequence joins TRBV7-9 and TRBJ1-1; 8 nucleotides align to TRBD1. The CDR3 totals 16 residues. V gave up 2 bases and J gave up 3 bases; unmatched junction bases: 8. Germline V CDR1 and CDR2: SEHNR, FQNEAQ (reference sequence).